This T cell receptor beta chain comes out of a study of post-analysis software for immune sequencing data. TCR beta cDNA libraries included unique molecular identifiers. One entry per CDR3 protein, called by TCRdb with MiXCR from the PCR reads. This sample has about 760,000 distinct CDR3 sequences, with roughly 27% found just once. The source material was blood. The clonotype comes from a girl aged 5 to 17 with multiple sclerosis.

Here the CDR3 DNA reads TGTGCCAGCAGCTTAGAGACAGGGAAAGAGACCCAGTACTTC. Residues: CASSLETGKETQYF. V is TRBV7-2 and J is TRBJ2-5; 7 bases align to TRBD1. The CDR3 runs to 14 residues. V shed 1 base and J 3 bases; nucleotides not matched to a gene: 2. Germline values: CDR1 SGHTA, CDR2 FQGNSA.